The 8 T cell receptor beta chains reported below all come from one sample, sequenced in a study of blood T cell repertoires in COVID-19. Sequencing was performed with immunoSEQ multiplex PCR; in TCRdb, only in-frame clones are kept and a portion is missing. This sample has under 80,000 clones; around 77% occur once, and the top ten carry roughly 20%. The sequencing sample was made of peripheral blood. These receptors originate from an older man with active or convalescent COVID-19.

The rearrangement joins TRBV29-1 to TRBJ2-1, with 8 bases identical to TRBD2. The CDR3 totals 13 residues. The V segment lost 1 base and the J segment 9 bases; nucleotides outside the gene matches: 5. Germline CDR1 is SQVTM and CDR2 is ANQGSEA. This chain's CDR3 is CSVEVSGIGEQFF. CDR3 sequence (DNA): TGCAGCGTTGAAGTTAGCGGGATAGGTGAGCAGTTCTTC.

The gene calls are TRBV5-4 and TRBJ2-7; D perhaps matches TRBD1 (6 bases). The CDR3 is 13 residues long. V lost 2 bases and J lost 5, with 11 bases in between. From germline, CDR1 is SGHNT and CDR2 YYREEE (reference sequence). As DNA, the CDR3 is TGTGCCAGCAGCTTTTTTGGGGGCGACGAGCAGTACTTC. It is translated as CASSFFGGDEQYF.

V usage is TRBV18 and J usage is TRBJ2-7; 13 nucleotides match TRBD2. With 3 bases clipped from V and 7 bases from J, the junction kept 6 bases outside the gene matches. The germline V gene has CDR1 KGHSH and CDR2 LQKENI. The CDR3 has 15 residues. CDR3 sequence: CASSPGLAGEGEQYF. The CDR3 region has the DNA TGTGCCAGCTCACCCGGACTAGCGGGAGAAGGAGAGCAGTACTTC.

The rearrangement joins TRBV5-1 to TRBJ2-7; D is unclear. V lost 0 bases to trimming and J lost 2 bases, with 12 bases between them. The CDR3 runs 15 residues. Per germline, CDR1 SGHRS and CDR2 YFSETQ. The chain's CDR3 is CASSLDMGSPYEQYF. DNA for the CDR3: TGCGCCAGCAGCTTGGATATGGGCAGCCCCTACGAGCAGTACTTC.

The V call is TRBV18, the J call TRBJ2-1; 9 bases line up with TRBD1. V was pared by 4 bases and J by 4 bases, with 5 bases of the junction left unmatched. Germline CDR1 is KGHSH and CDR2 is LQKENI. This CDR3 has 15 amino acids. The CDR3 DNA sequence: TGTGCCAGCTCACTCGGACAGGGGAGATACAATGAGCAGTTCTTC. This encodes CASSLGQGRYNEQFF.

V and J are TRBV25-1 and TRBJ2-7, with 8 bases aligning to TRBD1. V was clipped by 9 bases and J by 3 bases; unmatched bases: 7. Per germline, CDR1 MGHDK and CDR2 SYGVNS. CDR3 size: 13 residues. As DNA, the CDR3 is TGTGCCAGTCGGGGACAGGCCCGCTACGAGCAGTACTTC. Translating gives CASRGQARYEQYF.

This chain uses TRBV6-5 with TRBJ1-1; weak D call: TRBD1 (6 bases). Germline V gene lookup returns CDR1 MNHEY and CDR2 SVGAGI. The CDR3 sequence is 15 residues long. Deletions cut 8 bases from V and 2 bases from J, with 18 bases between. Written as DNA, the CDR3 is TGTGCCAGCGGGGACCCGAGAGGGGGTAACACTGAAGCTTTCTTT. Translation: CASGDPRGGNTEAFF.

This chain connects TRBV5-4 to TRBJ2-7; 12 nucleotides line up with TRBD1. The CDR3 spans 17 residues. Germline lookup yields CDR1 SGHNT and CDR2 YYREEE (reference sequence). With 6 bases clipped from V and 4 bases from J, the junction kept 14 bases outside the gene matches. The CDR3 spells CASIPPTGTGGAYEQYF. CDR3 bases: TGTGCCAGCATCCCCCCAACCGGGACAGGGGGCGCGTACGAGCAGTACTTC.